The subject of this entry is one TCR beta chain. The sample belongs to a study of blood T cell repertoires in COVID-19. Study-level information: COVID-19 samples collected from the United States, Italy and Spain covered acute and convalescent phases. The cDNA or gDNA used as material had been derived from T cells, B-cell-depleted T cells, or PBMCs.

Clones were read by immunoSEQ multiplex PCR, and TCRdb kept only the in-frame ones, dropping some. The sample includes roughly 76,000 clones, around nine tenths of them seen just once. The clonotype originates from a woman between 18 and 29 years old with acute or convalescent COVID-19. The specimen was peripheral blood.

CDR3 amino acids: CASSRQATMQETQYF. For the CDR3, the DNA is TGCGCCAGCAGTAGACAGGCGACGATGCAAGAGACCCAGTACTTC. V is TRBV5-1 and J is TRBJ2-5; D is possibly TRBD1 (6 bases). Trimming shortened V by 5 bases and J by 2 bases, and 16 bases separated the two germline ends. Germline V gene sequence: CDR1 SGHRS, CDR2 YFSETQ. CDR3 size: 15 residues. Supplemented by reference TRBV5-1 and TRBJ2-5, the full variable domain reads KAGVTQTPRYLIKTRGQQVTLSCSPISGHRSVSWYQQTPGQGLQFLFEYFSETQRNKGNFPGRFSGRQFSNSRSEMNVSTLELGDSALYLCASSRQATMQETQYFGPGTRLLVL.